The 2 T cell receptor beta chains presented below share a single source sample, sequenced in a study of cytomegalovirus exposure and HLA in healthy donors. The PCR had 60 Vbeta and 13 Jbeta primers. Produced via immunoSEQ multiplex PCR; TCRdb's table is partial and in-frame only. This table holds roughly 150,000 clones, 65% to 85% found once. What was sequenced was PBMCs. These receptors originate from a male donor in good health and CMV-seronegative.

The chain has TRBV7-2 and TRBJ1-2; TRBD1 agrees at 8 bases. V dropped 2 bases and J dropped 6; count of bases not matched to a gene: 8. Germline V gene data show CDR1 as SGHTA and CDR2 as FQGNSA. The CDR3 has 15 residues. This chain's CDR3 is CASSLRTGSVDGYTF. The CDR3 nucleotides read TGTGCCAGCAGCTTAAGGACAGGGAGTGTGGATGGCTACACCTTC.

The chain recombines TRBV15 with TRBJ2-1, with a possible D match to TRBD1 (6 bases). V lost 3 bases, J lost 8 bases, and 11 bases lay in between. The germline CDR1 and CDR2 sequences are LNHNV and YYDKDF (reference sequence). The CDR3 loop spans 13 amino acids. As DNA, the CDR3 is TGTGCCACCAGCAGTACTCCAGGGGATGAGCAGTTCTTC. This translates into CATSSTPGDEQFF.